The sample holds a few counts of the clone carrying this TCR beta chain. Antigen: not known. Findings and limits, study-wide: Tumor memory CD4+ T cell TCR gene usage clustered with blood and lymph node memory CD4+ cells and lymph node naive CD4+ cells.

TCRdb recomputed calls from the 5' RACE reads with MiXCR, one row per CDR3 protein. The data hold roughly 60,000 distinct CDR3 sequences, with about 28% observed a single time. Germline assignment: CDR1 MNHNS and CDR2 SASEGT. This CDR3 is built from 15 residues. Trimming took 0 bases from V and 3 from J, leaving 11 bases between them. Treg sorting used a CD4+CD25+CD127-/low gate. This clonotype was sampled from a female donor with breast cancer. The specimen sequenced was tumor-infiltrating Tregs sorted from the breast tumor. The chain couples TRBV6-1 to TRBJ1-2; D remains ambiguous. The CDR3 sequence: CASSEAIGQDYGYTF. CDR3 nucleotide sequence: TGTGCCAGCAGTGAAGCGATTGGGCAGGACTATGGCTACACCTTC.